The source of this TCR beta chain is a study of Graves' ophthalmopathy and Graves' hyperthyroidism. Study results and limitations: Using 13 signatures, a model distinguished ophthalmopathy from stable hyperthyroidism, reaching roughly 90% sensitivity and 81.08% specificity. Most thyroid-expanded clonotypes exceeding 0.001 frequency were also found in blood. It was with 70.59% sensitivity and 72% to 75% specificity that the model predicted ophthalmopathy progression.

CDR1 and CDR2 from the germline V gene are DFQATT and SNEGSKA (reference sequence). This CDR3 contains 13 residues. The ends were cut back, 6 bases at V and 0 bases at J, with 9 bases in the middle. The sequenced template was RNA, covering the TCR beta CDR3 region. Second-round multiplex PCR came after a first-round RT-PCR that employed HTBI primers. MiXCR, run by TCRdb on the multiplex PCR reads, gives a single entry per CDR3 protein. The repertoire holds around 1,200,000 distinct CDR3 sequences, with less than 45% as singletons. Hyperthyroidism cases were recent diagnoses of under 2 months' duration in people aged 18 to 65. This clonotype was observed many times. As yet, its antigen is unknown.

The chain joins TRBV20-1 to TRBJ1-5, with D maybe TRBD1 (6 bases). Sequenced input: peripheral blood or thyroid tissue (not recorded which). The sequence was obtained from an adult man with Graves' hyperthyroidism. The CDR3 region has the DNA TGCAGTGCCCCGGGACATAGCAATCAGCCCCAGCATTTT. Its translation is CSAPGHSNQPQHF.